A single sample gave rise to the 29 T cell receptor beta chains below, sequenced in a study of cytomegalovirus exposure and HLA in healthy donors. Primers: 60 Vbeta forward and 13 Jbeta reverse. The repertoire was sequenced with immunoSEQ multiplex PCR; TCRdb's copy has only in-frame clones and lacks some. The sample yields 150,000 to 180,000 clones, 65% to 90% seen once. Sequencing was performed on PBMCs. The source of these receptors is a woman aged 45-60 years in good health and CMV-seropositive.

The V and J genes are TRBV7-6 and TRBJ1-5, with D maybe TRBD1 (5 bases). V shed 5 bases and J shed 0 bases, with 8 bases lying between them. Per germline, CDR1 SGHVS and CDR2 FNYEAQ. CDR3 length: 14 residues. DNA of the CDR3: TGTGCCAGCAGCCTGGGGCTTAGCAATCAGCCCCAGCATTTT. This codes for CASSLGLSNQPQHF.

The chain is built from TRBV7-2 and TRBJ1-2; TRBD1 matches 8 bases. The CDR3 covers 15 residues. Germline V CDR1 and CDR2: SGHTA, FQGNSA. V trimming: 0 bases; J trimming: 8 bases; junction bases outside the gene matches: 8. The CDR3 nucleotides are TGTGCCAGCAGCTTAGCCGGACAGGGAAGCGGCGGCTACACCTTC. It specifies CASSLAGQGSGGYTF.

Written as DNA, the CDR3 is TGCGCCAGCCTAATCAGGCAAGGCTACTACGAGCAGTACTTC. This codes for CASLIRQGYYEQYF. The chain couples TRBV4-3 to TRBJ2-7; no firm D call. This CDR3 contains 14 residues. V was trimmed by 8 bases and J by 3 bases, leaving 17 bases between them. The V gene's germline CDR1 is LGHNA and CDR2 YSLEER.

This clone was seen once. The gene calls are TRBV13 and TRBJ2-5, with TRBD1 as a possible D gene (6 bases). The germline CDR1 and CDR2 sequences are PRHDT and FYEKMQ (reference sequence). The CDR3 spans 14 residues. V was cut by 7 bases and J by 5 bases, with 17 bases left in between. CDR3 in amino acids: CASKNREEGETQYF. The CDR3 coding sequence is TGTGCCAGCAAGAACAGGGAAGAGGGGGAGACCCAGTACTTC.

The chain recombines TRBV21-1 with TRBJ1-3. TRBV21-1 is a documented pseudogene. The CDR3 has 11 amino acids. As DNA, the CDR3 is TGTGCCACGGGATCTGGAAACACCATATATTTT. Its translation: CATGSGNTIYF.

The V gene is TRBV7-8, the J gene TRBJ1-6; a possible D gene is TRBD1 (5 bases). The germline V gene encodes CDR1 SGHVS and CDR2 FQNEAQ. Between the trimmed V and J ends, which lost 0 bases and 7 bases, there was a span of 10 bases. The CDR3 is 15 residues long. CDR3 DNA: TGTGCCAGCAGCTTAGCCGACAGCTACAATTCACCCCTCCACTTT. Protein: CASSLADSYNSPLHF.

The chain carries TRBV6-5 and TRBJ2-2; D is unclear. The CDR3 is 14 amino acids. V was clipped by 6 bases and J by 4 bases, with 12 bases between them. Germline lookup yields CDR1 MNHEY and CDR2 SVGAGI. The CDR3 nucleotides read TGTGCCAGCAGCCCCAGACACCGCACCGGGGAGCTGTTTTTT. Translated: CASSPRHRTGELFF.

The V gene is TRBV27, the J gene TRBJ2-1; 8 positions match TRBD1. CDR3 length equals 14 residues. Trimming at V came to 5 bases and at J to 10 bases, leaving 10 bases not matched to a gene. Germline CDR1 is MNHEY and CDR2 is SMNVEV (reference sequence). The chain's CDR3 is CASSPRQGPGEQFF. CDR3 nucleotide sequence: TGTGCCAGCAGTCCCAGACAGGGGCCAGGGGAGCAGTTCTTC.

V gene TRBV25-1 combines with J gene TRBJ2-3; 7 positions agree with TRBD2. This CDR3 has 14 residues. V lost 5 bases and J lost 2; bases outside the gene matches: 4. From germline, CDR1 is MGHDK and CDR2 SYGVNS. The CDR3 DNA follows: TGTGCCAGCAGTTGGGAGGGACTCACAGATACGCAGTATTTT. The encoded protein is CASSWEGLTDTQYF.

The CDR3 is CASSGGQRYNQPQHF. DNA for the CDR3: TGTGCCAGCAGTGGGGGCCAGAGATACAATCAGCCCCAGCATTTT. This sequence joins TRBV6-1 and TRBJ1-5; D perhaps matches TRBD1 (5 bases). CDR3 length: 15 residues. Trimming left V 4 bases short and J 3 bases short, with 13 bases between. Looked up from germline, CDR1 is MNHNS and CDR2 is SASEGT.

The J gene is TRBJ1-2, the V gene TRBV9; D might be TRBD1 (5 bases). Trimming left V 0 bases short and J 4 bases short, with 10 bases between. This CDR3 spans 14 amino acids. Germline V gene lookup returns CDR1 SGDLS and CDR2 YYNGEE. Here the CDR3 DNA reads TGTGCCAGCAGCGTAGCGGACACACTCTATGGCTACACCTTC. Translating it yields CASSVADTLYGYTF.

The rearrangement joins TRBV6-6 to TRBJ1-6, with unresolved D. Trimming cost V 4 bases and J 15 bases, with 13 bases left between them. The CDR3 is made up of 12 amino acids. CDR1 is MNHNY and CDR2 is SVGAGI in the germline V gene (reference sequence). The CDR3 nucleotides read TGTGCCAGCAGTTTCCCAGGTTCGCGCCTCCACTTT. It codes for CASSFPGSRLHF.

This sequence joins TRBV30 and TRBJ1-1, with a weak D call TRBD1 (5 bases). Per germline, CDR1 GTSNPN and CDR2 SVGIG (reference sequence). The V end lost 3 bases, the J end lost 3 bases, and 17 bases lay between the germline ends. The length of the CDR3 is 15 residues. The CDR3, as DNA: TGTGCCTGGAGGGGCCCCCGGGTAGGGGACACTGAAGCTTTCTTT. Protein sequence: CAWRGPRVGDTEAFF.

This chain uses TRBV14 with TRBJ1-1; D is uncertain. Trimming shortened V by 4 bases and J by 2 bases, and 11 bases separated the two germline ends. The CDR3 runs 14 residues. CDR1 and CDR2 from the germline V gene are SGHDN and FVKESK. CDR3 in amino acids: CASSPRIGNTEAFF. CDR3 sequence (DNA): TGTGCCAGCAGCCCTAGGATAGGAAACACTGAAGCTTTCTTT.

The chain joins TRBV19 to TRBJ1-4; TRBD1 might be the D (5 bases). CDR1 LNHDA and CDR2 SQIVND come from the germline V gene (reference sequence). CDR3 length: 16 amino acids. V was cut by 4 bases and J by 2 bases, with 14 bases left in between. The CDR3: CASSTTGGLTNEKLFF. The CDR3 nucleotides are TGTGCCAGTAGTACCACAGGTGGTCTCACTAATGAAAAACTGTTTTTT.

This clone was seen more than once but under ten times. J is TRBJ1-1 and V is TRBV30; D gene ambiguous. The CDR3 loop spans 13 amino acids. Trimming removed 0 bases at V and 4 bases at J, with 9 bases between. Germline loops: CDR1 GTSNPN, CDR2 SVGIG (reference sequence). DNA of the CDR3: TGTGCCTGGAGTGTACGTAGAGTCACTGAAGCTTTCTTT. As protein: CAWSVRRVTEAFF.

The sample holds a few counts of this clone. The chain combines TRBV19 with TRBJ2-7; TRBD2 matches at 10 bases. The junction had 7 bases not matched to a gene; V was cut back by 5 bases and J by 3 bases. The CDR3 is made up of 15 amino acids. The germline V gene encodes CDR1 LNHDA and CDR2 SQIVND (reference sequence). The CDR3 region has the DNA TGTGCCAGTAGTCAAGCCGGGACTAGCGTCTACGAGCAGTACTTC. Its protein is CASSQAGTSVYEQYF. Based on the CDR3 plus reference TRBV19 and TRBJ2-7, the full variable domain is DGGITQSPKYLFRKEGQNVTLSCEQNLNHDAMYWYRQDPGQGLRLIYYSQIVNDFQKGDIAEGYSVSREKKESFPLTVTSAQKNPTAFYLCASSQAGTSVYEQYFGPGTRLTVT.

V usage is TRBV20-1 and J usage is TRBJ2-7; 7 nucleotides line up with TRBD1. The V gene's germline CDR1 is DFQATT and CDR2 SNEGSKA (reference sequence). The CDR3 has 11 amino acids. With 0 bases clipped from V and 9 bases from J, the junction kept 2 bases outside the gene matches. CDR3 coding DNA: TGCAGTGCTAGAGATAGGACAGGGCAGTACTTC. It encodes CSARDRTGQYF.

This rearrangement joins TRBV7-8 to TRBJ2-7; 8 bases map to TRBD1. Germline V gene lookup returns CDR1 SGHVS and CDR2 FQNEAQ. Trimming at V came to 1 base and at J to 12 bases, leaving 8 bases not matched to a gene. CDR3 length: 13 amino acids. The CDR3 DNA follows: TGTGCCAGCAGCTTAGAACAGGGGGATCGGGGGTACTTC. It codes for CASSLEQGDRGYF. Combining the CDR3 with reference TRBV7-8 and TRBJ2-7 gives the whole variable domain GAGVSQSPRYKVAKRGQDVALRCDPISGHVSLFWYQQALGQGPEFLTYFQNEAQLDKSGLPSDRFFAERPEGSVSTLKIQRTQQEDSAVYLCASSLEQGDRGYFGPGTRLTVT.

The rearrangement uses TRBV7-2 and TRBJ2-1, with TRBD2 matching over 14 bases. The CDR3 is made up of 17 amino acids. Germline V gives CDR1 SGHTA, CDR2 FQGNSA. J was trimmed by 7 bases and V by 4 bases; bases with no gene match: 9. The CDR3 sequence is CASSSGLAGGPRNEQFF. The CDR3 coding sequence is TGTGCCAGCAGCTCAGGACTAGCGGGGGGCCCTCGGAATGAGCAGTTCTTC.

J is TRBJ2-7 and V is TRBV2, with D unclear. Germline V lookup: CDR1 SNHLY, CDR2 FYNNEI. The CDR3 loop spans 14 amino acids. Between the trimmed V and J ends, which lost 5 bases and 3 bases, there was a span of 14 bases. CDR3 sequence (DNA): TGTGCCAGCAGTCTCCGACATCTCAACTACGAGCAGTACTTC. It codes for CASSLRHLNYEQYF.

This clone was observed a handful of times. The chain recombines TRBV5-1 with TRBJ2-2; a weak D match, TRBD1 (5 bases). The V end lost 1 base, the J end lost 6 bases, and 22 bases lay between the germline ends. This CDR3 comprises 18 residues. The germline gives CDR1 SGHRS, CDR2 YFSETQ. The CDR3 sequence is CASSLFPPGPRGAGELFF. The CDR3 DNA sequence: TGCGCCAGCAGCTTGTTCCCCCCAGGGCCAAGAGGCGCCGGGGAGCTGTTTTTT.

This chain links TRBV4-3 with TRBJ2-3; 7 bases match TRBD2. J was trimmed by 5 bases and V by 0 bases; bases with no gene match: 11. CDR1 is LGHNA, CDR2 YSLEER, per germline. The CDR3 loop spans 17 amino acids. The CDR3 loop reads CASSQDFWRGIIDTQYF. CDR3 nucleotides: TGCGCCAGCAGCCAAGATTTTTGGCGGGGGATCATAGATACGCAGTATTTT.

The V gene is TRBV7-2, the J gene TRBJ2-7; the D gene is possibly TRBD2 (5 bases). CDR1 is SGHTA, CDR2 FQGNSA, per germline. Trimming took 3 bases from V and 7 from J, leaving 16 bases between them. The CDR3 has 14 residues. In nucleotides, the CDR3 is TGTGCCAGCAGCTTCCAGACTCTACGCGGGGAGCAGTACTTC. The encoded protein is CASSFQTLRGEQYF.

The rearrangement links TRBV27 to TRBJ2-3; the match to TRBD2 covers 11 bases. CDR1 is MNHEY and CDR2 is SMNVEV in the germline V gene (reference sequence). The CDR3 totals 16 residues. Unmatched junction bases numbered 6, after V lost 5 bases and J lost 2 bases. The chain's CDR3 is CASSPLAGGTTDTQYF. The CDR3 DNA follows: TGTGCCAGCAGTCCGCTAGCGGGGGGAACCACAGATACGCAGTATTTT.

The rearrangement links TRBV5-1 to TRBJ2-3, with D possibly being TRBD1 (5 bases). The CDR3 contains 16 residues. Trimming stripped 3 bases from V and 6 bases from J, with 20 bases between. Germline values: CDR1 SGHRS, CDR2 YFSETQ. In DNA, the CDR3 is TGCGCCAGCAGCTACCCCCCGGACACCTTAAGCGATACGCAGTATTTT. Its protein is CASSYPPDTLSDTQYF.

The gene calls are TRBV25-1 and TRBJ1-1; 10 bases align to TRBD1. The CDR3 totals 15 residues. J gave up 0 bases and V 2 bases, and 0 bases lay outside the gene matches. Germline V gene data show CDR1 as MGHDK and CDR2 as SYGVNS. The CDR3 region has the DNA TGTGCCAGCAGTGAAGGGACAGGGGTGAACACTGAAGCTTTCTTT. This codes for CASSEGTGVNTEAFF.

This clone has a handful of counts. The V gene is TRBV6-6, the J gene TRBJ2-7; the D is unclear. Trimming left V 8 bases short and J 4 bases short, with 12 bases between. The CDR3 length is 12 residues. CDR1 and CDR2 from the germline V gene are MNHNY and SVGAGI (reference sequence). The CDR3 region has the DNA TGTGCCAGCCGTTTGAGGCCATACGAGCAGTACTTC. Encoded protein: CASRLRPYEQYF.

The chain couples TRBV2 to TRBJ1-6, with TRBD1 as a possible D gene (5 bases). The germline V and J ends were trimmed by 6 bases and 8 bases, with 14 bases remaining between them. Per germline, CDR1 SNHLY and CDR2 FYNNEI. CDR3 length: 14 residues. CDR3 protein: CASRGGLSDSPLHF. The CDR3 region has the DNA TGTGCCAGCAGGGGGGGACTTTCGGATTCACCCCTCCACTTT.